This entry lists 24 T cell receptor beta chains sequenced from one sample in a study of T cell responses to AZD1222 COVID-19 vaccine. The repertoire was sequenced with immunoSEQ multiplex PCR; TCRdb's copy has only in-frame clones and lacks some. The sample gives under 200,000 clones, about 94% of which show up once; 9.2% is in the top ten. The specimen comprised peripheral blood, sampled on day 0 of AZD1222 vaccination. The receptors here all came from an adult in good health.

V usage is TRBV7-9 and J usage is TRBJ2-7; TRBD1 matches at 9 bases. V shed 7 bases and J 4 bases; nucleotides not matched to a gene: 8. Germline-derived CDR1 and CDR2 are SEHNR and FQNEAQ (reference sequence). The CDR3 is 14 residues long. The CDR3 sequence: CASTPETGGYEQYF. DNA for the CDR3: TGTGCCAGCACCCCCGAGACAGGGGGGTACGAGCAGTACTTC.

The chain has TRBV7-3 and TRBJ2-7, with D unclear. Germline CDR1 is SGHTA and CDR2 is FQGTGA. This CDR3 has 13 residues. Trimming removed 5 bases from V and 3 bases from J, with 11 bases in between. CDR3: CASSETRNYEQYF. The CDR3 DNA is TGTGCCAGCAGCGAGACCCGTAACTACGAGCAGTACTTC.

This rearrangement joins TRBV4-1 to TRBJ1-4; D gene uncertain. The V and J ends lost 5 bases and 0 bases respectively, with 10 bases between them. CDR3 size: 15 residues. Germline V gives CDR1 MGHRA, CDR2 YSYEKL. The CDR3 coding sequence is TGCGCCAGCAGCGTAGAGGATTCAACTAATGAAAAACTGTTTTTT. This gives the protein CASSVEDSTNEKLFF.

This chain uses TRBV29-1 with TRBJ1-2; the D is unclear. Trimming removed 4 bases at V and 0 bases at J, with 12 bases between. Germline V CDR1 and CDR2: SQVTM, ANQGSEA. CDR3 length equals 14 residues. The CDR3 DNA sequence: TGCAGCGTTGTCGCACGGAGAGCTAACTATGGCTACACCTTC. Protein: CSVVARRANYGYTF.

For the CDR3, the DNA is TGTGCCAGCAAAAGAACGGGAGGGTCGGGCAATGAGCAGTTCTTC. Residues: CASKRTGGSGNEQFF. The chain recombines TRBV6-5 with TRBJ2-1; the match to TRBD2 covers 8 bases. Unmatched junction bases numbered 11, after V lost 7 bases and J lost 6 bases. CDR1 MNHEY and CDR2 SVGAGI come from the germline V gene. This CDR3 region has 15 residues.

The CDR3 DNA reads as TGTGCCACCAGCAGAGGACAAAGGGGGCCACCGAACACTGAAGCTTTCTTT. Amino acids: CATSRGQRGPPNTEAFF. The chain uses TRBV15 and TRBJ1-1, with 7 bases lining up with TRBD1. This CDR3 has 17 residues. V shed 1 base and J 1 base; nucleotides not matched to a gene: 9. CDR1 is LNHNV and CDR2 is YYDKDF in the germline V gene (reference sequence).

This chain links TRBV7-3 with TRBJ2-3; 13 nucleotides match TRBD2. The CDR3 has 16 amino acids. Germline-derived CDR1 and CDR2 are SGHTA and FQGTGA. Losses at the gene ends were 3 bases for V and 7 bases for J; bases not matched to a gene: 7. This CDR3 reads CASSFGLAGDGHTQYF. The CDR3 DNA reads TGTGCCAGCAGCTTTGGACTAGCGGGAGACGGGCATACGCAGTATTTT.

This clone was counted a single time. The rearrangement links TRBV18 to TRBJ2-1, with 10 nucleotides matching TRBD2. The ends lost 4 bases at V and 7 bases at J; junction bases unmatched: 10. This CDR3 has 16 amino acids. Germline V gene sequence: CDR1 KGHSH, CDR2 LQKENI. The CDR3 sequence: CASSQIAGGGGNEQFF. In nucleotides, the CDR3 is TGTGCCAGCTCACAAATAGCGGGAGGAGGGGGAAATGAGCAGTTCTTC.

In its sample, this clone was seen once. The genes are TRBV5-4 and TRBJ1-2, with TRBD1 matching 9 bases. The germline CDR1 and CDR2 sequences are SGHNT and YYREEE (reference sequence). Trimming took 0 bases from V and 6 from J; bases not matched to a gene: 3. The CDR3 totals 14 residues. The CDR3: CASSLGGQGHGYTF. CDR3 in DNA: TGTGCCAGCAGCTTGGGAGGACAGGGGCATGGCTACACCTTC.

This clone was counted only a few times. The genes are TRBV20-1 and TRBJ2-7, with TRBD2 identical over 8 bases. Looked up from germline, CDR1 is DFQATT and CDR2 is SNEGSKA (reference sequence). This CDR3 has 11 residues. The CDR3 protein is CSLAGLYEQYF. The DNA of the CDR3 is TGCAGCTTAGCGGGGCTCTACGAGCAGTACTTC.

In its sample, this clone was seen once. The J gene is TRBJ2-3, the V gene TRBV28, with 9 positions matching TRBD2. V dropped 5 bases and J dropped 0; count of bases not matched to a gene: 3. Germline V gene lookup returns CDR1 MDHEN and CDR2 SYDVKM. CDR3 size: 15 residues. CDR3 sequence (DNA): TGTGCCAGCAGTAGACTAGCGGCCAGCACAGATACGCAGTATTTT. Translated: CASSRLAASTDTQYF.

The V and J genes are TRBV5-1 and TRBJ2-3; the match to TRBD2 covers 8 bases. Looked up from germline, CDR1 is SGHRS and CDR2 is YFSETQ. Trimming took 9 bases from V and 6 from J; bases not matched to a gene: 12. The CDR3 runs 14 residues. The CDR3: CATQAGATGDTQYF. The CDR3 DNA reads as TGCGCCACACAAGCGGGAGCGACGGGGGATACGCAGTATTTT.

This rearrangement joins TRBV10-3 to TRBJ2-1; 12 nucleotides agree with TRBD2. Looked up from germline, CDR1 is ENHRY and CDR2 is SYGVKD. The length of the CDR3 is 17 residues. V lost 0 bases to trimming and J lost 8 bases; unmatched junction nucleotides: 8. The CDR3 nucleotides are TGTGCCATCAGTGAGTCCCAGACTAGCGGGAGTGGTGATGAGCAGTTCTTC. Translation: CAISESQTSGSGDEQFF.

This chain joins TRBV6-5 and TRBJ1-4, with no clear D. The CDR3 consists of 12 residues. In germline, CDR1 is MNHEY, CDR2 SVGAGI. With 8 bases removed from V and 8 bases from J, the gap between germline ends came to 12 bases. The DNA of the CDR3 is TGTGCCAGCGGCCCGGGTCGGGAAAAACTGTTTTTT. Protein product: CASGPGREKLFF.

The chain recombines TRBV28 with TRBJ2-7; the D gene is possibly TRBD1 (5 bases). This CDR3 has 16 residues. Germline V gene data show CDR1 as MDHEN and CDR2 as SYDVKM. Between the trimmed V and J ends, which lost 6 bases and 2 bases, there was a span of 20 bases. CDR3 protein: CASSAAWGSPAYEQYF. The DNA for the CDR3 is TGTGCCAGCAGCGCTGCCTGGGGCTCTCCGGCCTACGAGCAGTACTTC. The complete variable domain, with remaining parts taken from reference TRBV28 and TRBJ2-7, reads DVKVTQSSRYLVKRTGEKVFLECVQDMDHENMFWYRQDPGLGLRLIYFSYDVKMKEKGDIPEGYSVSREKKERFSLILESASTNQTSMYLCASSAAWGSPAYEQYFGPGTRLTVT.

J is TRBJ2-3 and V is TRBV29-1, with D unclear. The CDR3 extends over 14 amino acids. The germline V gene has CDR1 SQVTM and CDR2 ANQGSEA. V lost 7 bases and J 3 bases, leaving 17 bases between the germline ends. CDR3 in amino acids: CSAWVGLSTDTQYF. As DNA, the CDR3 is TGCAGCGCGTGGGTAGGTTTGAGTACAGATACGCAGTATTTT.

The chain is built from TRBV5-1 and TRBJ1-4; D is perhaps TRBD1 (5 bases). CDR3 length: 13 residues. The V and J ends lost 2 bases and 8 bases respectively, with 10 bases between them. Germline V gene lookup returns CDR1 SGHRS and CDR2 YFSETQ. CDR3 sequence reads: CASSFGGGEKLFF. The DNA for the CDR3 is TGCGCCAGCAGCTTTGGGGGAGGCGAAAAACTGTTTTTT.

V and J are TRBV5-1 and TRBJ2-5, with D perhaps being TRBD1 or TRBD2 (5 bases each). In germline, CDR1 is SGHRS, CDR2 YFSETQ. The CDR3 has 14 amino acids. V dropped 5 bases and J dropped 1 base, with 12 bases sitting between them. The CDR3 sequence is CASSQMGVQETQYF. The CDR3 nucleotides read TGCGCCAGCAGTCAAATGGGGGTCCAAGAGACCCAGTACTTC.

Here the CDR3 reads CASRVDRGNQPQHF. Here the CDR3 DNA reads TGTGCCAGCAGGGTGGACAGGGGGAATCAGCCCCAGCATTTT. V and J are TRBV28 and TRBJ1-5; 10 bases fit TRBD1. The CDR3 spans 14 residues. Germline V gene data show CDR1 as MDHEN and CDR2 as SYDVKM. V lost 6 bases and J lost 4; bases outside the gene matches: 3.

This chain joins TRBV11-2 and TRBJ2-1; 9 bases align to TRBD2. This CDR3 region has 15 residues. V was pared by 3 bases and J by 12 bases, with 12 bases of the junction left unmatched. Germline V lookup: CDR1 SGHAT, CDR2 FQNNGV. CDR3 nucleotides: TGTGCCAGCAGCTTCCCGAGTAGCGGGAGAATTGGGCAGTTCTTC. Its protein product is CASSFPSSGRIGQFF.

The J gene is TRBJ1-5, the V gene TRBV24-1, with D perhaps TRBD1 (5 bases). V lost 4 bases to trimming and J lost 5 bases, with 8 bases between them. The germline V gene has CDR1 KGHDR and CDR2 SFDVKD. This CDR3 spans 13 amino acids. CDR3 nucleotides: TGTGCCACCAGTGAATGGGGGGATCAGCCCCAGCATTTT. As protein: CATSEWGDQPQHF.

Only one count was recorded for this clone. The genes are TRBV4-2 and TRBJ1-2, with D uncertain. Germline V gives CDR1 LGHNA, CDR2 YNFKEQ. CDR3 length equals 14 residues. V was shortened by 1 base and J by 6 bases, with 12 bases between the two germline ends. The CDR3 nucleotides read TGTGCCAGCAGCCAAGGGAGTGGACGGAATGGCTACACCTTC. Translated, it gives CASSQGSGRNGYTF.

This clone has only one observation. The genes are TRBV10-3 and TRBJ2-1; 11 positions match TRBD2. The J segment lost 5 bases and the V segment lost 9 bases, leaving 3 bases of the junction unmatched. This CDR3 is 13 amino acids long. The germline gives CDR1 ENHRY, CDR2 SYGVKD. The CDR3 DNA follows: TGTGCCATGGCTAGCGGGGGGAACAATGAGCAGTTCTTC. Amino acids: CAMASGGNNEQFF.

This chain connects TRBV6-5 to TRBJ2-7, with 10 nucleotides matching TRBD2. Germline V gene lookup returns CDR1 MNHEY and CDR2 SVGAGI. The length of the CDR3 is 16 residues. Losses at the gene ends were 6 bases for V and 3 bases for J; bases not matched to a gene: 11. The CDR3 sequence: CASRYRRPSGSYEQYF. CDR3 sequence (DNA): TGTGCCAGCAGGTACCGTCGACCTAGCGGGAGCTACGAGCAGTACTTC.